This is a list of T cell receptor beta chains from one sample in a study of shared T cell receptors in the human thymus. Assay: immunoSEQ multiplex PCR; the TCRdb copy retains only in-frame clones and omits some. In the table there are 500,000 to 850,000 clones, about 87% of which are singletons. These data were also filed under a second study, of human thymus T cells.

The specimen was thymocytes. The receptor source for this set is a boy in the first two years of life with a congenital heart defect. Each CDR3 is given with its conserved first and last residue. D genes are given only for firm matches. Only some rows state a clone size, as once, few, many or a class for expanded clones.

D gene,clone size,V gene,J gene,CDR3 DNA,CDR3 protein
-,-,TRBV4-1,TRBJ1-2,TGCGCCAGCAGCCAAACTCCCACACCCGGGACACTTAACTATGGCTACACCTTC,CASSQTPTPGTLNYGYTF
TRBD2,-,TRBV27,TRBJ2-1,TGTGCCACCCTTAGCGGGAGAGCGAATGAGCAGTTCTTC,CATLSGRANEQFF
TRBD2,-,TRBV7-6,TRBJ2-7,TGTGCCAGCAGCCCCATGACGGGGGGCGAGCAGTACTTC,CASSPMTGGEQYF
TRBD1,-,TRBV10-3,TRBJ1-4,TGTGCCATCAGTCAGACAGGGGTTAATGAAAAACTGTTTTTT,CAISQTGVNEKLFF
-,few,TRBV29-1,TRBJ1-3,TGCAGCGCCGGGCACCGGGGAGATGGAAACACCATATATTTT,CSAGHRGDGNTIYF
-,-,TRBV11-2,TRBJ1-1,TGTGCCAGCAGCTCTCGGGGCACTGAAGCTTTCTTT,CASSSRGTEAFF
-,-,TRBV9,TRBJ2-7,TGTGCCAGCAGCGTAGGCGGGGGCAACGCCTACGAGCAGTACTTC,CASSVGGGNAYEQYF
-,-,TRBV5-6,TRBJ1-2,TGTGCCAGCAGCCTTCTCGGTAACTATGGCTACACCTTC,CASSLLGNYGYTF
TRBD2,-,TRBV4-3,TRBJ2-3,TGCGCCAGCAGCCAAGAGAAGCGGGGGGGCGTTAGCGATACGCAGTATTTT,CASSQEKRGGVSDTQYF
-,-,TRBV5-6,TRBJ1-1,TGTGCCAACTGGGGGGAGCTAATGAACACTGAAGCTTTCTTT,CANWGELMNTEAFF
-,-,TRBV5-4,TRBJ1-1,TGTGCCAGCAGCCCCGGGACACTTTTTATGAACACTGAAGCTTTCTTT,CASSPGTLFMNTEAFF
-,-,TRBV19,TRBJ1-5,TGTGCCAGTAGTACCCCTCGTGAGGCCCCCAGCGGGAATCAGCCCCAGCATTTT,CASSTPREAPSGNQPQHF
TRBD1,-,TRBV7-2,TRBJ1-2,TGTGCCAGCAGCGTTCCGGGACAGGGGTTCTATGGCTACACCTTC,CASSVPGQGFYGYTF
-,-,TRBV5-1,TRBJ2-2,TGCGCCAGCAGACCGTCGACAAGGGGCCGTTTGAACACCGGGGAGCTGTTTTTT,CASRPSTRGRLNTGELFF
-,-,TRBV6-6,TRBJ1-2,TGTGCCAGCACACCCTTAAGAGGAGCCGACTATGGCTACACCTTC,CASTPLRGADYGYTF
-,once,TRBV6-1,TRBJ2-7,TGTGCCAGCAGCAAGGAAAAAACAGGAGCCTACGAGCAGTACTTC,CASSKEKTGAYEQYF
TRBD1,-,TRBV7-2,TRBJ1-2,TGTGCCAGCACCGAGACCGGGACAGCGACCTTTGGCTACACCTTC,CASTETGTATFGYTF
-,-,TRBV15,TRBJ2-7,TGTGCCACCAGCAGAGTGGGAGAACTCCACGACCCCACCTACGAGCAGTACTTC,CATSRVGELHDPTYEQYF
TRBD1,-,TRBV15,TRBJ1-2,TGTGCCACCAGCAGAGGGAGGGGGGACAGGGGGCACTATGGCTACACCTTC,CATSRGRGDRGHYGYTF
-,-,TRBV6-5,TRBJ2-1,TGTGCCAGCACCGGCGGGCCCCAGTACAATGAGCAGTTCTTC,CASTGGPQYNEQFF
-,-,TRBV6-1,TRBJ2-7,TGTGCCAGCACTAGGACAGTCTACGAGCAGTACTTC,CASTRTVYEQYF
TRBD1,-,TRBV28,TRBJ1-5,TGTGCCAGCAGTTTAACCAGGACAGGGGGCGAATCCTCAACTCGTAGCAATCAGCCCCAGCATTTT,CASSLTRTGGESSTRSNQPQHF
-,-,TRBV9,TRBJ2-1,TGTGCCAGCAGCGTAGTTAATTCTAGCGCTAAGGTCACCTACAATGAGCAGTTCTTC,CASSVVNSSAKVTYNEQFF
TRBD2,-,TRBV29-1,TRBJ2-5,TGCAGCGTTACCAGCGGGAGGTCGGCGTTAGAGACCCAGTACTTC,CSVTSGRSALETQYF
-,-,TRBV6-5,TRBJ1-3,TGTGCCAGCAGACATCCGGGCTCTGGAAACACCATATATTTT,CASRHPGSGNTIYF
-,-,TRBV6-1,TRBJ1-2,TGTGCCAGCACCCGAACTAAGGGGGGGGTAAATGGCTACACCTTC,CASTRTKGGVNGYTF
TRBD2,-,TRBV4-1,TRBJ2-1,TGCGCCAGCAGCCAAGAGCCCGCGTGGACCTTTCTAGCGGGGGGTTACAATGAGCAGTTCTTC,CASSQEPAWTFLAGGYNEQFF
TRBD1,-,TRBV6-1,TRBJ2-1,TGTGCCAGCAGGGACAGGGATCACTACAATGAGCAGTTCTTC,CASRDRDHYNEQFF
-,-,TRBV6-1,TRBJ1-5,TGTGCCAGCGTCTCAGTCGACACCAACAATCAGCCCCAGCATTTT,CASVSVDTNNQPQHF
-,-,TRBV27,TRBJ2-7,TGTGCCAGCAGTCCTGGACCTACGGGGTATTACGAGCAGTACTTC,CASSPGPTGYYEQYF
TRBD1,-,TRBV19,TRBJ1-5,TGTGCCAGTAGTATTGTAGGGGACAGTAATCAGCCCCAGCATTTT,CASSIVGDSNQPQHF
-,-,TRBV30,TRBJ2-3,TGTGCCTGGAGAACGACCGGGGGCACAGATACGCAGTATTTT,CAWRTTGGTDTQYF